The 32 T cell receptor beta chains given below trace back to one sample, sequenced in a study of shared T cell receptors in the human thymus. Assay: immunoSEQ multiplex PCR; the TCRdb copy retains only in-frame clones and omits some. Of hundreds of thousands of clones in the sample, approximately 78% are singletons; the top ten hold roughly 0.013%. This sample also belongs to another study, concerning human thymus T cells.

The sequencing input was thymocytes. The receptor source for this set is a boy under three years old with a congenital heart defect.

This chain links TRBV4-2 with TRBJ1-2; TRBD1 might be the D (5 bases). The germline V gene encodes CDR1 LGHNA and CDR2 YNFKEQ. V was trimmed by 6 bases and J by 4 bases, leaving 21 bases between them. There are 16 residues in the CDR3. The CDR3 nucleotides read TGTGCCAGCAGGGGGTTAGAGGACGGGGGTCTCTATGGCTACACCTTC. This translates into CASRGLEDGGLYGYTF.

The chain combines TRBV29-1 with TRBJ1-3; TRBD1 might be the D (6 bases). Trimming took 6 bases from V and 3 from J, leaving 27 bases between them. The CDR3 is 18 amino acids. Germline values: CDR1 SQVTM, CDR2 ANQGSEA. The CDR3 region is CSVVTAGVSTLVGNTIYF. The CDR3 DNA is TGCAGCGTAGTAACGGCAGGGGTCTCGACCCTTGTTGGAAACACCATATATTTT.

The rearrangement uses TRBV29-1 and TRBJ1-2; D may be TRBD1 (5 bases). Germline V lookup: CDR1 SQVTM, CDR2 ANQGSEA. The length of the CDR3 is 17 residues. Trimming shortened V by 3 bases and J by 0 bases, and 20 bases separated the two germline ends. CDR3 in amino acids: CSVEWPLGVRSNYGYTF. The DNA of the CDR3 is TGCAGCGTTGAGTGGCCCTTAGGGGTCCGATCTAACTATGGCTACACCTTC.

V and J are TRBV19 and TRBJ2-2, with 7 bases aligning to TRBD1. The CDR3 has 17 residues. V lost 3 bases and J lost 7; bases outside the gene matches: 14. In germline, CDR1 is LNHDA, CDR2 SQIVND (reference sequence). The chain's CDR3 is CASSIWGDRVRSGELFF. The CDR3 DNA reads as TGTGCCAGTAGTATCTGGGGAGACAGGGTACGAAGCGGGGAGCTGTTTTTT.

The rearrangement uses TRBV12-2 and TRBJ2-7; the table's TRBD2 call for D was not verified on the DNA. TRBV12-2 is reported as a pseudogene. The CDR3 totals 19 residues. CDR3 DNA sequence: TGTGCAAGTCGCTTAGTTGGTGTCAGGCGGACTAGCGGGAGCGTAGAGCAGTACTTC. Translated, it gives CASRLVGVRRTSGSVEQYF.

This clone was counted a few times. This chain joins TRBV6-1 and TRBJ1-1; TRBD1 matches 7 bases. After removal of 1 base from V and 3 bases from J, the junction contained 8 bases not matched to a gene. The CDR3 extends over 16 amino acids. The germline V gene has CDR1 MNHNS and CDR2 SASEGT. The chain's CDR3 is CASSEDHPTGDTEAFF. The DNA for the CDR3 is TGTGCCAGCAGTGAAGATCACCCCACAGGGGACACTGAAGCTTTCTTT.

The V and J genes are TRBV6-1 and TRBJ2-7; a possible D gene is TRBD1 (6 bases). The CDR3 is made up of 14 amino acids. V gave up 8 bases and J gave up 5 bases, with 19 bases separating them. Germline V gene data show CDR1 as MNHNS and CDR2 as SASEGT. CDR3 protein: CASDWGQMSHEQYF. CDR3 bases: TGTGCCAGCGACTGGGGGCAAATGAGCCACGAGCAGTACTTC.

This clone was found a few times. This chain links TRBV28 with TRBJ2-3, with D hard to call. Germline V gene sequence: CDR1 MDHEN, CDR2 SYDVKM. V gave up 2 bases and J gave up 4 bases, with 13 bases separating them. The CDR3 has 15 residues. Here the CDR3 DNA reads TGTGCCAGCAGTTTAGCGCCCGCCCCCCCAGATACGCAGTATTTT. Translated: CASSLAPAPPDTQYF.

This clone was seen a handful of times. The chain couples TRBV27 to TRBJ2-7; no firm D call. V was clipped by 6 bases and J by 5 bases, with 20 bases between them. The CDR3 consists of 15 residues. Germline values: CDR1 MNHEY, CDR2 SMNVEV (reference sequence). The CDR3 region is CASSTRQHRSHEQYF. Here the CDR3 DNA reads TGTGCCAGCAGCACCCGCCAACATAGGAGCCACGAGCAGTACTTC.

The chain combines TRBV7-9 with TRBJ1-4, with 9 bases fitting TRBD1. Per the germline V gene, CDR1 is SEHNR and CDR2 is FQNEAQ (reference sequence). V shed 5 bases, J shed 2 bases, and the junction held 6 bases outside the gene matches. The CDR3 has 16 amino acids. This CDR3 reads CASSPGQGPTNEKLFF. The CDR3 DNA is TGTGCCAGCAGCCCGGGACAGGGTCCTACTAATGAAAAACTGTTTTTT.

The gene calls are TRBV11-3 and TRBJ2-3; D is uncertain. V dropped 4 bases and J dropped 4 bases, with 3 bases sitting between them. The CDR3 has 11 residues. From germline, CDR1 is SGHNT and CDR2 YENEEA. The CDR3 region has the DNA TGTGCCAGCAGCTCAGCAGATACGCAGTATTTT. The encoded protein is CASSSADTQYF.

The chain carries TRBV11-2 and TRBJ1-1; 9 bases align to TRBD1. Losses at the gene ends were 3 bases for V and 8 bases for J; bases not matched to a gene: 4. Germline V gene sequence: CDR1 SGHAT, CDR2 FQNNGV. The CDR3 runs 13 residues. This CDR3 reads CASSFPDRGEAFF. The CDR3 DNA reads as TGTGCCAGCAGCTTCCCGGACAGGGGAGAAGCTTTCTTT.

J is TRBJ1-1 and V is TRBV6-1; TRBD1 agrees at 7 bases. J gave up 1 base and V 7 bases, and 3 bases lay outside the gene matches. The germline V gene encodes CDR1 MNHNS and CDR2 SASEGT. The CDR3 runs to 13 residues. The DNA for the CDR3 is TGTGCCAGCACCAGGACAGGGAACACTGAAGCTTTCTTT. This sequence encodes CASTRTGNTEAFF.

The rearrangement uses TRBV30 and TRBJ2-7; D is possibly TRBD2 (6 bases). The CDR3 is 20 residues long. The V gene's germline CDR1 is GTSNPN and CDR2 SVGIG (reference sequence). V dropped 1 base and J dropped 0 bases, with 28 bases sitting between them. The DNA of the CDR3 is TGTGCCTGGAGTGCCGGGAGAGGTGGGGTCGGGAGCGACAACTCCTACGAGCAGTACTTC. Amino acids: CAWSAGRGGVGSDNSYEQYF. Full variable domain (remainder filled in from reference TRBV30 and TRBJ2-7): SQTIHQWPATLVQPVGSPLSLECTVEGTSNPNLYWYRQAAGRGLQLLFYSVGIGQISSEVPQNLSASRPQDRQFILSSKKLLLSDSGFYLCAWSAGRGGVGSDNSYEQYFGPGTRLTVT.

The rearrangement links TRBV2 to TRBJ2-1, with 11 bases fitting TRBD2. This CDR3 comprises 21 residues. V lost 4 bases to trimming and J lost 0 bases; unmatched junction nucleotides: 17. The germline V gene has CDR1 SNHLY and CDR2 FYNNEI. This chain's CDR3 is CASSAGAALAGVMPSYNEQFF. The CDR3 DNA reads TGTGCCAGCAGTGCCGGGGCGGCACTAGCGGGAGTAATGCCCTCCTACAATGAGCAGTTCTTC. The whole variable domain, remainder taken from reference TRBV2 and TRBJ2-1, is EPEVTQTPSHQVTQMGQEVILRCVPISNHLYFYWYRQILGQKVEFLVSFYNNEISEKSEIFDDQFSVERPDGSNFTLKIRSTKLEDSAMYFCASSAGAALAGVMPSYNEQFFGPGTRLTVL.

V is TRBV5-1 and J is TRBJ2-7; 12 bases are shared with TRBD2. Germline V gene data show CDR1 as SGHRS and CDR2 as YFSETQ. The V segment lost 0 bases and the J segment 1 base; nucleotides outside the gene matches: 2. The CDR3 has 16 amino acids. CDR3 DNA sequence: TGCGCCAGCAGCTTGGATCTAGCGGGAGGGTCCTACGAGCAGTACTTC. Protein product: CASSLDLAGGSYEQYF.

V gene TRBV4-2 combines with J gene TRBJ2-1, with D perhaps TRBD2 (6 bases). V lost 1 base and J 5 bases, leaving 12 bases between the germline ends. This CDR3 contains 15 residues. Germline CDR1 LGHNA, CDR2 YNFKEQ. In nucleotides, the CDR3 is TGTGCCAGCAGCCAAGGTCCTAGCGTTGACAATGAGCAGTTCTTC. It encodes CASSQGPSVDNEQFF.

V and J are TRBV5-4 and TRBJ2-1; 10 nucleotides align to TRBD2. This CDR3 is built from 18 residues. Trimming cost V 1 base and J 2 bases; bases outside gene matches: 9. Looked up from germline, CDR1 is SGHNT and CDR2 is YYREEE (reference sequence). CDR3 amino acids: CASSLRAQREGPYNEQFF. The DNA of the CDR3 is TGTGCCAGCAGCTTGAGGGCACAGCGGGAGGGCCCCTACAATGAGCAGTTCTTC.

The gene calls are TRBV7-9 and TRBJ1-2; D is undetermined. The V gene lost 2 bases and the J gene lost 2 bases, with 15 bases spanning the gap. Per the germline V gene, CDR1 is SEHNR and CDR2 is FQNEAQ (reference sequence). This CDR3 region has 16 residues. Here the CDR3 DNA reads TGTGCCAGCAGCTTATCCCCTGTGGGGAGGAACTATGGCTACACCTTC. It encodes CASSLSPVGRNYGYTF.

The V and J genes are TRBV30 and TRBJ2-1; 12 bases are a match to TRBD2. The V gene end was trimmed by 0 bases and the J gene end by 3 bases; junction bases not matched to a gene: 12. Per the germline V gene, CDR1 is GTSNPN and CDR2 is SVGIG (reference sequence). The CDR3 spans 19 residues. In nucleotides, the CDR3 is TGTGCCTGGAGTGTCGGACCCGCTAGCGGGAGGGGGTTCTACAATGAGCAGTTCTTC. Protein product: CAWSVGPASGRGFYNEQFF.

CDR3 amino acids: CASSPLAGGSCGQYF. CDR3 nucleotide sequence: TGTGCCAGCAGTCCTCTAGCGGGAGGCTCCTGCGGGCAGTACTTC. J is TRBJ2-7 and V is TRBV28; TRBD2 matches at 11 bases. V lost 5 bases, J lost 9 bases, and 12 bases stayed unmatched. Germline CDR1 and CDR2: MDHEN and SYDVKM. CDR3 length equals 15 residues.

The chain links TRBV28 to TRBJ2-7, with TRBD2 identical over 9 bases. V shed 3 bases, J shed 4 bases, and the junction held 4 bases outside the gene matches. The V gene's germline CDR1 is MDHEN and CDR2 SYDVKM. The CDR3 has 14 amino acids. This CDR3 reads CASSFGLARYEQYF. Written as DNA, the CDR3 is TGTGCCAGCAGTTTCGGACTAGCGCGATACGAGCAGTACTTC.

V usage is TRBV4-3 and J usage is TRBJ2-7; 8 bases match TRBD1. This CDR3 comprises 17 residues. Germline lookup yields CDR1 LGHNA and CDR2 YSLEER. Unmatched junction bases numbered 14, after V lost 2 bases and J lost 5 bases. CDR3 sequence (DNA): TGCGCCAGCAGCCAAAAAAACTACGGGACAGGAGGCAACGAGCAGTACTTC. Translated, it gives CASSQKNYGTGGNEQYF.

V and J are TRBV7-9 and TRBJ2-7, with D possibly TRBD2 on 5 matching bases. The length of the CDR3 is 17 residues. Germline lookup yields CDR1 SEHNR and CDR2 FQNEAQ (reference sequence). Trimming stripped 1 base from V and 2 bases from J, with 18 bases between. This chain's CDR3 is CASSLVALAGRTYEQYF. The CDR3, as DNA: TGTGCCAGCAGCTTAGTAGCGCTGGCGGGTCGGACCTACGAGCAGTACTTC.

This chain joins TRBV7-9 and TRBJ2-3, with 9 bases matching TRBD2. The ends lost 6 bases at V and 1 base at J; junction bases unmatched: 14. This CDR3 comprises 18 residues. CDR1 is SEHNR, CDR2 FQNEAQ, per germline (reference sequence). The CDR3 sequence: CASSPRAGGPLRTDTQYF. The CDR3 nucleotides read TGTGCCAGCAGTCCGAGGGCGGGAGGGCCCTTACGCACAGATACGCAGTATTTT.

The chain combines TRBV27 with TRBJ1-2; tentative D call: TRBD1 (5 bases). Germline CDR1 reads MNHEY; CDR2 reads SMNVEV (reference sequence). There are 17 residues in the CDR3. Trimming cost V 5 bases and J 0 bases, with 19 bases left between them. The CDR3, as DNA: TGTGCCAGCAGTCCTAAGGCGGGGCCCCCAACTAACTATGGCTACACCTTC. It codes for CASSPKAGPPTNYGYTF.

This sequence joins TRBV21-1 and TRBJ1-1; the table gives TRBD1 as D, unverified against the DNA. TRBV21-1 is a pseudogene locus. This CDR3 region has 13 residues. The CDR3 is CASPTGRGTEAFF. The CDR3 DNA reads as TGTGCCAGCCCGACAGGGCGAGGCACTGAAGCTTTCTTT.

V and J are TRBV5-8 and TRBJ1-1; 10 bases align to TRBD1. This CDR3 comprises 13 residues. V shed 5 bases and J 4 bases; nucleotides not matched to a gene: 2. Germline V lookup: CDR1 SGHTS, CDR2 YDEGEE. The chain's CDR3 is CASRGQGTTEAFF. The CDR3 bases are TGTGCCAGCAGGGGACAGGGGACCACTGAAGCTTTCTTT.

The chain couples TRBV7-6 to TRBJ2-1; TRBD1 aligns across 9 bases. Germline CDR1 SGHVS, CDR2 FNYEAQ. The V segment lost 2 bases and the J segment 9 bases; nucleotides outside the gene matches: 11. This CDR3 contains 16 residues. CDR3 protein: CASSLYYQGQGGEQFF. CDR3 bases: TGTGCCAGCAGCTTATACTACCAGGGACAGGGTGGTGAGCAGTTCTTC.

The chain couples TRBV18 to TRBJ2-2; TRBD2 is a possible D gene (6 bases). CDR3 length: 14 residues. Deletions cut 5 bases from V and 1 base from J, with 8 bases between. The germline V gene encodes CDR1 KGHSH and CDR2 LQKENI. Here the CDR3 reads CASSLAVNTGELFF. CDR3 DNA: TGTGCCAGCTCATTAGCGGTGAACACCGGGGAGCTGTTTTTT. The full variable domain, rest sourced from reference TRBV18 and TRBJ2-2, is NAGVMQNPRHLVRRRGQEARLRCSPMKGHSHVYWYRQLPEEGLKFMVYLQKENIIDESGMPKERFSAEFPKEGPSILRIQQVVRGDSAAYFCASSLAVNTGELFFGEGSRLTVL.

This chain joins TRBV5-5 and TRBJ1-5; 8 nucleotides match TRBD1. The V and J ends lost 4 bases and 3 bases, in that order; junction bases with no gene match: 9. The CDR3 is made up of 16 amino acids. Germline lookup yields CDR1 SGHKS and CDR2 YYEKEE (reference sequence). The CDR3 nucleotides read TGTGCCAGCAGCACCGACAGGGGTCAGGACAATCAGCCCCAGCATTTT. Translated, it gives CASSTDRGQDNQPQHF.

Written as DNA, the CDR3 is TGTGCCAGCAGTCTGAAAACAGGGGGTGCGGAAGCTTTCTTT. Translated, it gives CASSLKTGGAEAFF. This chain connects TRBV5-6 to TRBJ1-1; 8 bases are shared with TRBD1. CDR1 is SGHDT and CDR2 is YYEEEE in the germline V gene. V lost 5 bases to trimming and J lost 8 bases; unmatched junction nucleotides: 11. The length of the CDR3 is 14 residues. Variable domain in full (rest from reference TRBV5-6 and TRBJ1-1): DAGVTQSPTHLIKTRGQQVTLRCSPKSGHDTVSWYQQALGQGPQFIFQYYEEEERQRGNFPDRFSGHQFPNYSSELNVNALLLGDSALYLCASSLKTGGAEAFFGQGTRLTVV.